A single sample is the source of the 27 T cell receptor beta chains below, sequenced in a study of T cells in Graves' hyperthyroidism and ophthalmopathy. RNA transcripts yielded amplified TCR beta CDR3 regions. HTBI primers drove first-round RT-PCR of the TCR CDR3. In TCRdb, the multiplex PCR reads were re-called with MiXCR into one record per CDR3 protein. This sample has around 400,000 distinct CDR3 sequences, with less than 15% found just once. The source material was blood. The receptors stem from a woman aged 18 to 35 with Graves' hyperthyroidism.

This clonotype showed up just a few times. The rearrangement links TRBV25-1 to TRBJ2-6; D not resolved. The V gene lost 4 bases and the J gene lost 2 bases, with 6 bases spanning the gap. Germline V CDR1 and CDR2: MGHDK, SYGVNS. CDR3 length equals 14 residues. The CDR3 region is CASSAIAGANVLTF. The CDR3 DNA reads as TGTGCCAGCAGTGCAATCGCTGGGGCCAACGTCCTGACTTTC.

In this sample, this clonotype turned up many times. The rearrangement links TRBV19 to TRBJ1-1; D ambiguous. There are 15 residues in the CDR3. Germline V gives CDR1 LNHDA, CDR2 SQIVND (reference sequence). Trimming removed 6 bases from V and 1 base from J, with 15 bases in between. The CDR3 protein is CASRLYGRTNTEAFF. CDR3 in DNA: TGTGCCAGTAGGCTTTACGGCAGGACGAACACTGAAGCTTTCTTT.

The rearrangement links TRBV7-2 to TRBJ1-6; 7 bases align to TRBD1. V was pared by 4 bases and J by 5 bases, with 5 bases of the junction left unmatched. There are 15 residues in the CDR3. The V gene's germline CDR1 is SGHTA and CDR2 FQGNSA. The CDR3, as DNA: TGTGCCAGCAGCTCCAGGGACAGAAATAATTCACCCCTCCACTTT. Protein product: CASSSRDRNNSPLHF.

The chain combines TRBV9 with TRBJ2-7; D possibly corresponds to TRBD1 (6 bases). The CDR3 has 13 residues. CDR1 and CDR2 (germline): SGDLS, YYNGEE. Trimming left V 4 bases short and J 6 bases short, with 14 bases between. CDR3 coding DNA: TGTGCCAGCAGCCCCGGGACATTCTGCGAGCAGTACTTC. It codes for CASSPGTFCEQYF.

This clonotype has a count of ten or more. A much larger clone differs from this one at a single base, so this may be a read error. CDR3: CASSLGQTYEQYF. In DNA form, the CDR3 reads TGTGCCAGCAGCTTAGGACAGACCTACGAGCAGTACTTC. The chain employs TRBV11-2 and TRBJ2-7; D might be TRBD1 (5 bases). The CDR3 has 13 amino acids. V lost 1 base, J lost 2 bases, and 6 bases lay in between. Germline CDR1 SGHAT, CDR2 FQNNGV.

This clonotype was picked up many times. The chain couples TRBV11-2 to TRBJ1-2; weak D call: TRBD1 (6 bases). The V gene's germline CDR1 is SGHAT and CDR2 FQNNGV. Deletions cut 5 bases from V and 8 bases from J, with 27 bases between. The CDR3 runs 17 residues. CDR3 DNA: TGTGCCAGCAGCCTGGGGGGATGGGGGCGGCTCCAAAGCGGCTACACCTTC. As protein: CASSLGGWGRLQSGYTF. Combining the CDR3 with reference TRBV11-2 and TRBJ1-2 gives the whole variable domain EAGVAQSPRYKIIEKRQSVAFWCNPISGHATLYWYQQILGQGPKLLIQFQNNGVVDDSQLPKDRFSAERLKGVDSTLKIQPAKLEDSAVYLCASSLGGWGRLQSGYTFGSGTRLTVV.

The V and J genes are TRBV18 and TRBJ2-4; D possibly matches TRBD1 or TRBD2 (7 bases each). This CDR3 has 19 amino acids. Per the germline V gene, CDR1 is KGHSH and CDR2 is LQKENI. V gave up 0 bases and J gave up 8 bases, with 26 bases separating them. The CDR3 spells CASSPPGQGGPMASDIQYF. The CDR3 DNA reads TGTGCCAGCTCACCACCGGGGCAGGGGGGGCCAATGGCGAGTGACATTCAGTACTTC.

This clonotype was recorded at least ten times. This sequence joins TRBV29-1 and TRBJ2-7, with D perhaps TRBD1 (6 bases). CDR3 length equals 14 residues. The germline V and J ends were trimmed by 4 bases and 5 bases, with 18 bases remaining between them. From germline, CDR1 is SQVTM and CDR2 ANQGSEA. CDR3: CSVGHPDRYNEQYF. Written as DNA, the CDR3 is TGCAGCGTTGGTCATCCCGACAGGTACAACGAGCAGTACTTC.

This clonotype was picked up many times. The genes are TRBV20-1 and TRBJ2-7; no clear D gene. Deletions cut 6 bases from V and 1 base from J, with 13 bases between. The CDR3 has 13 amino acids. The V gene's germline CDR1 is DFQATT and CDR2 SNEGSKA (reference sequence). The CDR3 DNA reads TGCAGTGCCCTTTGGGCTAGGTCCTACGAGCAGTACTTC. It is translated as CSALWARSYEQYF.

The sample holds many counts of this clonotype. This chain uses TRBV20-1 with TRBJ2-3; perhaps TRBD1 as D (6 bases). This CDR3 is 14 amino acids long. Trimming pared 6 bases from V and 8 bases from J, leaving 21 bases between. Germline-derived CDR1 and CDR2 are DFQATT and SNEGSKA (reference sequence). The CDR3 loop is CSAIARAAGVTQYF. The CDR3 coding sequence is TGCAGTGCCATAGCACGCGCCGCAGGGGTTACGCAGTATTTT.

This chain joins TRBV9 and TRBJ1-2; 8 nucleotides line up with TRBD1. The V gene end was trimmed by 6 bases and the J gene end by 4 bases; junction bases not matched to a gene: 8. The CDR3 totals 14 residues. Looked up from germline, CDR1 is SGDLS and CDR2 is YYNGEE. DNA of the CDR3: TGTGCCAGCACGCAGGGGGCAGAGCCCTATGGCTACACCTTC. Translated: CASTQGAEPYGYTF. The variable domain in full, with the rest retrieved from reference TRBV9 and TRBJ1-2, is DSGVTQTPKHLITATGQRVTLRCSPRSGDLSVYWYQQSLDQGLQFLIQYYNGEERAKGNILERFSAQQFPDLHSELNLSSLELGDSALYFCASTQGAEPYGYTFGSGTRLTVV.

This clonotype was found many times. V is TRBV20-1 and J is TRBJ2-1; 14 bases fit TRBD2. After removal of 2 bases from V and 9 bases from J, the junction contained 6 bases not matched to a gene. CDR1 DFQATT and CDR2 SNEGSKA come from the germline V gene (reference sequence). The CDR3 loop spans 15 amino acids. The DNA for the CDR3 is TGCAGTGCTAGACCCGGGACTAGCGGGAGAGGTGAGCAGTTCTTC. Its protein product is CSARPGTSGRGEQFF.

This clonotype was observed at least ten times. This rearrangement joins TRBV2 to TRBJ2-1; no clear D gene. The CDR3 loop spans 13 amino acids. CDR1 is SNHLY and CDR2 is FYNNEI in the germline V gene. The V end lost 6 bases, the J end lost 4 bases, and 10 bases lay between the germline ends. CDR3 amino acids: CASSLEGYNEQFF. CDR3 bases: TGTGCCAGCAGCCTGGAAGGGTACAATGAGCAGTTCTTC.

Ten or more counts support this clonotype. This chain uses TRBV20-1 with TRBJ2-7; the D gene is possibly TRBD2 (6 bases). V dropped 3 bases and J dropped 1 base, with 16 bases sitting between them. This CDR3 spans 15 amino acids. In germline, CDR1 is DFQATT, CDR2 SNEGSKA (reference sequence). The CDR3 loop is CSASRAAGPSYEQYF. The DNA for the CDR3 is TGCAGTGCTAGTCGGGCCGCGGGGCCTTCCTACGAGCAGTACTTC.

The chain employs TRBV27 and TRBJ1-6, with D perhaps matching TRBD1 (5 bases). Trimming stripped 6 bases from V and 8 bases from J, with 14 bases between. The germline CDR1 and CDR2 sequences are MNHEY and SMNVEV (reference sequence). This CDR3 is 14 amino acids long. The CDR3 sequence is CASRIRELDSPLHF. In DNA, the CDR3 is TGTGCCAGCAGAATCAGGGAATTGGATTCACCCCTCCACTTT.

This clonotype was counted ten times or more. The chain carries TRBV6-9 and TRBJ2-7; TRBD2 is a possible D gene (6 bases). Germline V gene sequence: CDR1 MNHGY, CDR2 SVAAGI. With 6 bases removed from V and 0 bases from J, the gap between germline ends came to 18 bases. CDR3 length: 16 amino acids. CDR3 amino acids: CASSPPPSANSYEQYF. The CDR3 region has the DNA TGTGCCAGCAGCCCCCCCCCTAGCGCTAACTCCTACGAGCAGTACTTC.

This clonotype was counted a few times. The chain uses TRBV28 and TRBJ1-4; 9 bases match TRBD1. From germline, CDR1 is MDHEN and CDR2 SYDVKM. With V trimmed by 6 bases and J by 8 bases, 10 bases remained unmatched. The CDR3 loop spans 15 amino acids. The CDR3 DNA reads as TGTGCCAGCAGCCCCTCTGGACAGGGGAAAGAAAAACTGTTTTTT. Protein: CASSPSGQGKEKLFF. The full variable domain, rest sourced from reference TRBV28 and TRBJ1-4, is DVKVTQSSRYLVKRTGEKVFLECVQDMDHENMFWYRQDPGLGLRLIYFSYDVKMKEKGDIPEGYSVSREKKERFSLILESASTNQTSMYLCASSPSGQGKEKLFFGSGTQLSVL.

In this sample, this clonotype turned up many times. The rearrangement uses TRBV4-1 and TRBJ2-1; D is unclear. Germline V lookup: CDR1 MGHRA, CDR2 YSYEKL. The CDR3 length is 13 residues. Trimming removed 9 bases at V and 3 bases at J, with 12 bases between. The CDR3 DNA is TGCGCCAGTACCGTCTCTGTCTACAATGAGCAGTTCTTC. It encodes CASTVSVYNEQFF.

The chain employs TRBV11-2 and TRBJ2-3; D is possibly TRBD2 (6 bases). V was pared by 6 bases and J by 1 base, with 11 bases between. CDR1 SGHAT and CDR2 FQNNGV come from the germline V gene. The CDR3 has 14 amino acids. The CDR3: CASRPWGGTDTQYF. The CDR3 DNA reads as TGTGCCAGCAGGCCCTGGGGGGGCACAGATACGCAGTATTTT.

This clonotype was found many times. This chain uses TRBV4-1 with TRBJ1-2; D uncertain. CDR1 and CDR2 from the germline V gene are MGHRA and YSYEKL. V was pared by 0 bases and J by 3 bases, with 11 bases between. This CDR3 contains 15 residues. The CDR3 sequence is CASSQERYPYYGYTF. CDR3 DNA sequence: TGCGCCAGCAGCCAAGAAAGGTACCCTTACTATGGCTACACCTTC.

This clonotype was seen at least ten times. This chain uses TRBV10-3 with TRBJ2-3; 7 nucleotides line up with TRBD2. This CDR3 comprises 16 residues. V gave up 7 bases and J gave up 1 base; unmatched junction bases: 11. Germline CDR1 reads ENHRY; CDR2 reads SYGVKD. The CDR3 spells CAIKPWEGGRTDTQYF. In nucleotides, the CDR3 is TGTGCCATCAAGCCGTGGGAGGGAGGTCGCACAGATACGCAGTATTTT.

This clonotype was picked up many times. V and J are TRBV12-3 or TRBV12-4 and TRBJ2-7; D call uncertain. There are 13 residues in the CDR3. Trimming shortened V by 6 bases and J by 3 bases, and 12 bases separated the two germline ends. For the CDR3, the DNA is TGTGCCAGCAGCCCTCTCATCATCTACGAGCAGTACTTC. Encoded protein: CASSPLIIYEQYF.

The sample holds many counts of this clonotype. V and J are TRBV28 and TRBJ1-2; D uncertain. The CDR3 sequence is 15 residues long. The V gene lost 3 bases and the J gene lost 5 bases, with 16 bases spanning the gap. Germline CDR1 reads MDHEN; CDR2 reads SYDVKM. CDR3 amino acids: CASSLAARNWYGYTF. The DNA for the CDR3 is TGTGCCAGCAGTTTGGCAGCTAGAAATTGGTATGGCTACACCTTC.

This clonotype was detected many times. V and J are TRBV2 and TRBJ1-1; no definite D call. The CDR3 runs to 12 residues. V gave up 4 bases and J gave up 3 bases, with 6 bases separating them. Germline-derived CDR1 and CDR2 are SNHLY and FYNNEI. The CDR3: CASSGGYTEAFF. CDR3 DNA sequence: TGTGCCAGCAGTGGGGGTTACACTGAAGCTTTCTTT.

This clonotype was observed many times. The rearrangement uses TRBV9 and TRBJ1-3; 7 bases line up with TRBD1. CDR1 and CDR2 from the germline V gene are SGDLS and YYNGEE. CDR3 length: 17 amino acids. V lost 0 bases to trimming and J lost 4 bases; unmatched junction nucleotides: 10. The CDR3 DNA reads TGTGCCAGCAGCGTAGATCCTAAGGGGGCGGAAGGAAACACCATATATTTT. Protein sequence: CASSVDPKGAEGNTIYF.

V gene TRBV5-1 combines with J gene TRBJ1-2; D remains ambiguous. V gave up 0 bases and J gave up 2 bases, with 8 bases separating them. Germline values: CDR1 SGHRS, CDR2 YFSETQ. The CDR3 has 14 amino acids. The CDR3 spells CASSLEAVNYGYTF. CDR3 nucleotides: TGCGCCAGCAGCTTGGAGGCAGTAAACTATGGCTACACCTTC. Based on the CDR3 plus reference TRBV5-1 and TRBJ1-2, the full variable domain is KAGVTQTPRYLIKTRGQQVTLSCSPISGHRSVSWYQQTPGQGLQFLFEYFSETQRNKGNFPGRFSGRQFSNSRSEMNVSTLELGDSALYLCASSLEAVNYGYTFGSGTRLTVV.

This clonotype appeared many times. This sequence joins TRBV5-6 and TRBJ1-1; the D gene is possibly TRBD1 (5 bases). The CDR3 is made up of 14 amino acids. Per germline, CDR1 SGHDT and CDR2 YYEEEE. V lost 9 bases and J lost 2, with 17 bases in between. CDR3 protein: CATRGEGSNTEAFF. The DNA of the CDR3 is TGTGCCACCCGGGGGGAGGGCAGTAACACTGAAGCTTTCTTT.